These 23 T cell receptor beta chains were sequenced from one sample in a study of T cell clonality in common variable immunodeficiency. Sequenced by immunoSEQ multiplex PCR; TCRdb stores in-frame clones only, minus some. There are some 40,000 clones in the sample, none observed a single time. The sample comprised peripheral blood mononuclear cells. Receptors originate from a person aged 18 to 70 in good health.

This clone was picked up many times. The CDR3 end lies 3 residues beyond the end of the read and is filled in from the germline J gene. The V call is TRBV10-3, the J call TRBJ2-3, with TRBD2 identical over 10 bases. The J segment lost 6 bases and the V segment lost 1 base, leaving 4 bases of the junction unmatched. Germline V gene data show CDR1 as ENHRY and CDR2 as SYGVKD. CDR3 length: 15 residues. The sequenced part of the CDR3 DNA is TGTGCCATCAGTGAGTTTAGCGGGGGGTTGGATACG. It is translated as CAISEFSGGLDT. The entire CDR3 protein reads CAISEFSGGLDTQYF.

This clone has ten or more counts. The read finishes 3 residues shy of the CDR3 end, and the germline J gene is used to complete it. The chain uses TRBV7-2 and TRBJ2-3, with D perhaps matching TRBD1 (6 bases). Germline CDR1 is SGHTA and CDR2 is FQGNSA. Trimming stripped 7 bases from V and 0 bases from J, with 11 bases between. This CDR3 has 14 residues. The part of the CDR3 DNA that was read is TGTGCCAGCATGGACAGCTCTAGCACAGATACG. This sequence encodes CASMDSSSTDT. The complete CDR3 reads CASMDSSSTDTQYF.

This clone was seen ten or more times. The CDR3 end falls 3 residues outside the read, so it is completed with the germline J gene. The chain couples TRBV7-6 to TRBJ1-6, with D perhaps matching TRBD1 (5 bases). The V end was cut by 1 base, the J end by 7 bases, with 14 bases between. The CDR3 consists of 16 residues. The germline V gene encodes CDR1 SGHVS and CDR2 FNYEAQ. The CDR3 loop reads CASSLVMRGRNSPLHF. CDR3 DNA (partial): TGTGCCAGCAGCTTAGTAATGAGGGGCCGGAATTCACCC. Drawing the rest from reference TRBV7-6 and TRBJ1-6, the complete variable domain is GAGVSQSPRYKVTKRGQDVALRCDPISGHVSLYWYRQALGQGPEFLTYFNYEAQQDKSGLPNDRFSAERPEGSISTLTIQRTEQRDSAMYRCASSLVMRGRNSPLHFGNGTRLTVT.

This clone was counted many times. The read ends 3 residues before the CDR3 terminus; that terminus is restored from the germline J gene. The chain is built from TRBV19 and TRBJ2-5, with TRBD2 as a possible D gene (6 bases). Germline lookup yields CDR1 LNHDA and CDR2 SQIVND (reference sequence). The length of the CDR3 is 13 residues. V was shortened by 6 bases and J by 2 bases, with 10 bases between the two germline ends. CDR3: CASSIGGQETQYF. The DNA read from the CDR3 is TGTGCCAGTAGCATCGGGGGACAAGAGACC.

This clone was seen repeatedly, ten times or more. The chain's CDR3 is CASNPGSGQPQHF. Incomplete CDR3 DNA: TGTGCCAGCAACCCCGGGTCTGGGCAGCCC. The rearrangement uses TRBV28 and TRBJ1-5; D is undetermined. The read comes to an end 3 residues before the CDR3 does, leaving the germline J gene to fill in the end. The germline CDR1 and CDR2 sequences are MDHEN and SYDVKM. With 7 bases removed from V and 7 bases from J, the gap between germline ends came to 14 bases. The CDR3 spans 13 residues.

The sample holds many counts of this clone. The DNA ends 3 residues before the CDR3 does, and the rest of the CDR3 is filled in from the germline J gene. This chain connects TRBV6-4 to TRBJ2-2; D unclear. Germline CDR1 is MRHNA and CDR2 is SNTAGT. The CDR3 totals 12 residues. V shed 2 bases and J shed 6 bases, with 4 bases lying between them. CDR3: CASSDRSGELFF. The CDR3 DNA, read in part, is TGTGCCAGCAGTGACAGGTCCGGGGAG.

In its sample, this clone is medium-sized. The read terminates 3 residues ahead of where the CDR3 ends, so the germline J gene completes it. This rearrangement joins TRBV14 to TRBJ2-7, with 7 bases lining up with TRBD2. The CDR3 length is 16 residues. Unmatched junction bases numbered 15, after V lost 5 bases and J lost 5 bases. Germline V gives CDR1 SGHDN, CDR2 FVKESK. CDR3 loop: CASSDVQRGVSHEQYF. The sequenced CDR3 bases are TGTGCCAGCAGCGACGTTCAGCGGGGTGTGTCCCACGAG.

This clone occurred many times. Coverage ceases 3 residues before the CDR3 finishes, and the germline J gene fills in the end. The chain employs TRBV19 and TRBJ1-2; weak D call: TRBD1 (6 bases). This CDR3 spans 14 amino acids. The V gene's germline CDR1 is LNHDA and CDR2 SQIVND (reference sequence). Trimming pared 3 bases from V and 5 bases from J, leaving 13 bases between. CDR3 DNA (partial): TGTGCCAGTAGTATCCAGGGGTACGGGTATGGC. Amino acids: CASSIQGYGYG. The CDR3 as a whole reads CASSIQGYGYGYTF. Complete variable domain (other parts from reference TRBV19 and TRBJ1-2): DGGITQSPKYLFRKEGQNVTLSCEQNLNHDAMYWYRQDPGQGLRLIYYSQIVNDFQKGDIAEGYSVSREKKESFPLTVTSAQKNPTAFYLCASSIQGYGYGYTFGSGTRLTVV.

This clone appeared many times. CDR3 protein: CASSPTGGTATEAFF. CDR3 bases read: TGCGCCAGCAGCCCGACAGGGGGGACCGCCACTGAA. The chain links TRBV5-1 to TRBJ1-1; 9 bases agree with TRBD1. The read terminates 3 residues before the CDR3 end, so the remaining end is supplied by the germline J gene. V was pared by 4 bases and J by 4 bases, with 8 bases of the junction left unmatched. CDR1 and CDR2 (germline): SGHRS, YFSETQ. The CDR3 sequence is 15 residues long.

In this sample, this clone turned up many times. The CDR3 extends 3 residues past the end of the read, so its final part is completed from the germline J gene. This chain connects TRBV7-8 to TRBJ2-7; 7 positions agree with TRBD1. The CDR3 loop spans 16 amino acids. Germline-derived CDR1 and CDR2 are SGHVS and FQNEAQ. Trimming took 2 bases from V and 2 from J; bases not matched to a gene: 9. The DNA read from the CDR3 is TGTGCCAGCAGCTTAAAAGGACAGGCAACAACCTACGAG. Residues: CASSLKGQATTYE. The full CDR3 protein reads CASSLKGQATTYEQYF.

The table lists this clone with many counts. Read sequence stops 3 residues before the CDR3 end, and the germline J gene provides the missing end. The chain carries TRBV20-1 and TRBJ1-4; 9 nucleotides match TRBD1. The V segment lost 0 bases and the J segment 6 bases; nucleotides outside the gene matches: 5. Germline CDR1 reads DFQATT; CDR2 reads SNEGSKA (reference sequence). The CDR3 has 15 amino acids. The CDR3 protein is CSAREGGQGYEKLFF. The sequenced part of the CDR3 DNA is TGCAGTGCTAGAGAAGGCGGACAGGGGTATGAAAAA.

This clone has ten or more counts. The CDR3 extends 3 residues past the end of the read, so its final part is completed from the germline J gene. The rearrangement uses TRBV28 and TRBJ2-7; D is perhaps TRBD2 (5 bases). The CDR3 contains 15 residues. Per the germline V gene, CDR1 is MDHEN and CDR2 is SYDVKM. Trimming took 4 bases from V and 1 from J, leaving 14 bases between them. The CDR3 protein is CASSSPSGLSYEQYF. The CDR3 bases that were read are TGTGCCAGCAGTTCCCCGAGCGGCCTATCCTACGAG.

Ten or more counts support this clone. Coverage ceases 3 residues before the CDR3 finishes, and the germline J gene fills in the end. V gene TRBV29-1 combines with J gene TRBJ1-5; D unclear. The germline V and J ends were trimmed by 5 bases and 0 bases, with 8 bases remaining between them. The length of the CDR3 is 13 residues. Germline CDR1 reads SQVTM; CDR2 reads ANQGSEA. Partial CDR3 DNA: TGCAGCGTTCAAATAGATAGCAATCAGCCC. This codes for CSVQIDSNQP. The entire CDR3 protein is CSVQIDSNQPQHF. Combining the CDR3 with reference TRBV29-1 and TRBJ1-5 gives the whole variable domain SAVISQKPSRDICQRGTSLTIQCQVDSQVTMMFWYRQQPGQSLTLIATANQGSEATYESGFVIDKFPISRPNLTFSTLTVSNMSPEDSSIYLCSVQIDSNQPQHFGDGTRLSIL.

This clone appeared many times. The sequence runs out 3 residues before the end of the CDR3; the remainder is reconstructed from the germline J gene. The V and J genes are TRBV7-6 and TRBJ1-1; no clear D. Per the germline V gene, CDR1 is SGHVS and CDR2 is FNYEAQ. The CDR3 consists of 12 residues. V shed 6 bases and J shed 3 bases, with 8 bases lying between them. CDR3 sequence reads: CASSSTYTEAFF. Incomplete CDR3 DNA: TGTGCCAGCAGTTCAACATACACTGAA.

CDR3 DNA, as far as it was read: TGTGCCAGCAGCCCGGGCGGGTACGAG. Amino acids: CASSPGGYE. The complete CDR3 reads CASSPGGYEQYF. This sequence joins TRBV7-9 and TRBJ2-7, with D possibly matching TRBD2 (5 bases). The read ends 3 residues before the CDR3 terminus; that terminus is restored from the germline J gene. The CDR3 has 12 residues. CDR1 SEHNR and CDR2 FQNEAQ come from the germline V gene (reference sequence). V lost 5 bases, J lost 4 bases, and 9 bases lay in between.

Ten or more counts support this clone. The DNA ends 3 residues before the CDR3 does, and the rest of the CDR3 is filled in from the germline J gene. The V and J genes are TRBV5-1 and TRBJ2-5; perhaps TRBD1 as D (5 bases). The V and J ends lost 4 bases and 5 bases respectively, with 18 bases between them. The CDR3 runs 15 residues. Germline values: CDR1 SGHRS, CDR2 YFSETQ. Incomplete CDR3 DNA: TGCGCCAGCAGCGCGGCCCATAGGGGAAGTGAGACC. This encodes CASSAAHRGSET. The entire CDR3 is CASSAAHRGSETQYF.

Concerning this clone itself: The read stops 3 residues short of the end of the CDR3; the missing end is completed from the germline J gene. J is TRBJ1-1 and V is TRBV19; the D gene is possibly TRBD1 (5 bases). V dropped 4 bases and J dropped 0 bases, with 15 bases sitting between them. The CDR3 extends over 16 amino acids. Germline V gene lookup returns CDR1 LNHDA and CDR2 SQIVND (reference sequence). The CDR3 bases that were read are TGTGCCAGTAGTAGTCGGGGGGGAGGGGTGAACACTGAA. Translating it yields CASSSRGGGVNTE. The whole CDR3 reads CASSSRGGGVNTEAFF. Full variable domain (remainder filled in from reference TRBV19 and TRBJ1-1): DGGITQSPKYLFRKEGQNVTLSCEQNLNHDAMYWYRQDPGQGLRLIYYSQIVNDFQKGDIAEGYSVSREKKESFPLTVTSAQKNPTAFYLCASSSRGGGVNTEAFFGQGTRLTVV.

This clone was seen repeatedly, ten times or more. A clone one base away is much larger, so this may be a read error. The read ends 3 residues before the CDR3 terminus; that terminus is restored from the germline J gene. Within the sample, other DNA sequences also encode this same CDR3. The rearrangement links TRBV5-1 to TRBJ2-3; TRBD2 matches 9 bases. The CDR3 contains 15 residues. CDR1 is SGHRS and CDR2 is YFSETQ in the germline V gene. The CDR3 reads CASTPSGVRTDTQYF. The CDR3 DNA, read in part, is TGCGCCAGCACCCCTAGCGGGGTCCGCACGGATACG.

This clone was counted at least ten times. From the germline J gene comes the end of the CDR3, since the read stops 3 residues before it. The chain combines TRBV6-2 or TRBV6-3 with TRBJ1-2; D is uncertain. Germline lookup yields CDR1 MNHEY and CDR2 SVGEGT. The CDR3 consists of 14 residues. Trimming pared 8 bases from V and 3 bases from J, leaving 16 bases between. The CDR3 loop is CASLATPTDYGYTF. Incomplete CDR3 DNA: TGTGCCAGCTTAGCTACGCCAACCGACTATGGC.

In its sample, this clone was seen many times. The read falls 3 residues short of the CDR3 end, and the missing part is taken from the germline J gene. The gene calls are TRBV4-1 and TRBJ1-4, with TRBD1 identical over 11 bases. The junction had 5 bases not matched to a gene; V was cut back by 3 bases and J by 8 bases. The CDR3 runs 15 residues. Germline V gives CDR1 MGHRA, CDR2 YSYEKL. CDR3 DNA (partial): TGCGCCAGCAGCCAGACCGGGACAGGGGGGGAAAAA. This encodes CASSQTGTGGEK. The CDR3 reads in full as CASSQTGTGGEKLFF.

This clone was observed at least ten times. The CDR3 sequence is CSAKQGVNTEAFF. The CDR3 bases that were read are TGCAGTGCTAAACAGGGGGTTAACACTGAA. This chain uses TRBV20-1 with TRBJ1-1, with TRBD1 identical over 8 bases. The sequenced fragment ends 3 residues before the CDR3 boundary, so the rest is inferred from the germline J gene. From germline, CDR1 is DFQATT and CDR2 SNEGSKA (reference sequence). CDR3 length: 13 residues. Trimming cost V 4 bases and J 2 bases; bases outside gene matches: 3.

This clone was seen repeatedly, ten times or more. The read comes to an end 3 residues before the CDR3 does, leaving the germline J gene to fill in the end. The rearrangement joins TRBV18 to TRBJ2-1, with 7 bases identical to TRBD2. The ends lost 4 bases at V and 5 bases at J; junction bases unmatched: 2. The germline V gene encodes CDR1 KGHSH and CDR2 LQKENI. The CDR3 contains 13 residues. CDR3 region: CASSLGLNNEQFF. The DNA read from the CDR3 is TGTGCCAGCTCACTGGGACTAAACAATGAG.

The sample holds many counts of this clone. Coverage ceases 3 residues before the CDR3 finishes, and the germline J gene fills in the end. This specimen includes other DNA sequences encoding the same CDR3. The chain carries TRBV18 and TRBJ2-1; 9 nucleotides line up with TRBD2. Germline values: CDR1 KGHSH, CDR2 LQKENI. V shed 0 bases and J 2 bases; nucleotides not matched to a gene: 5. CDR3 length equals 17 residues. CDR3 DNA, as far as it was read: TGTGCCAGCTCACCACCGACTAGCGGTACCCCCTACAATGAG. It encodes CASSPPTSGTPYNE. The entire CDR3 protein reads CASSPPTSGTPYNEQFF.